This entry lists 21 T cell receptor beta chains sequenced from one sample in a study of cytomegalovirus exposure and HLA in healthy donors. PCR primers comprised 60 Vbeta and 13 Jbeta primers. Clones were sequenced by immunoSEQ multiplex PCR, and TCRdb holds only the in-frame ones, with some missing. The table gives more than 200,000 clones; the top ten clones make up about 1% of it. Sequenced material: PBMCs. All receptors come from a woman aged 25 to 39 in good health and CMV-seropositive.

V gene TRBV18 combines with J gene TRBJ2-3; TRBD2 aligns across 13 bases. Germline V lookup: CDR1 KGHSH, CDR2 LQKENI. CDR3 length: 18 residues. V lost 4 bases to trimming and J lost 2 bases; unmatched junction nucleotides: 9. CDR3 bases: TGTGCCAGCTCACAGACAACTAGCGGGAGGGGGATCACAGATACGCAGTATTTT. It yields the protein CASSQTTSGRGITDTQYF.

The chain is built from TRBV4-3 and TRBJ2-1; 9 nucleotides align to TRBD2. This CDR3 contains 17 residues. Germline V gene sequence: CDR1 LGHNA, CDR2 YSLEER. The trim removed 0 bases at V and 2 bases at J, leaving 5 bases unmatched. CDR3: CASSQDRIAGAYNEQFF. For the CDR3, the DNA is TGCGCCAGCAGCCAAGATCGAATAGCGGGAGCCTACAATGAGCAGTTCTTC.

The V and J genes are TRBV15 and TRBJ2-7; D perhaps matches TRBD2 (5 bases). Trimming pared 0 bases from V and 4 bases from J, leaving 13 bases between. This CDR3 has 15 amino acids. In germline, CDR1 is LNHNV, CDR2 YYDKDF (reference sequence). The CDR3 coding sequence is TGTGCCACCAGCAGAGAAGGGAGTAAGGCATACGAGCAGTACTTC. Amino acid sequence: CATSREGSKAYEQYF.

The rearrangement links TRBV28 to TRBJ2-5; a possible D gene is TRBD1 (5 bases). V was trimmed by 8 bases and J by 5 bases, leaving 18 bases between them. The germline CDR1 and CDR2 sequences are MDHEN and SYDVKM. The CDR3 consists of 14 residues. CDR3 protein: CASRQHQIQETQYF. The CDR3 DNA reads TGTGCCAGCCGACAGCACCAAATCCAGGAGACCCAGTACTTC. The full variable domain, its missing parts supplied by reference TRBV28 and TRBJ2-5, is DVKVTQSSRYLVKRTGEKVFLECVQDMDHENMFWYRQDPGLGLRLIYFSYDVKMKEKGDIPEGYSVSREKKERFSLILESASTNQTSMYLCASRQHQIQETQYFGPGTRLLVL.

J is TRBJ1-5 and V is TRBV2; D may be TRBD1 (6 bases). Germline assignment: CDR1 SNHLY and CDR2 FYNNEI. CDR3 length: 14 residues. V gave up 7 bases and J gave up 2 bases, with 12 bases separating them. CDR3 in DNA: TGTGCCAGCAACAGGGTTGGCGGCAATCAGCCCCAGCATTTT. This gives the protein CASNRVGGNQPQHF.

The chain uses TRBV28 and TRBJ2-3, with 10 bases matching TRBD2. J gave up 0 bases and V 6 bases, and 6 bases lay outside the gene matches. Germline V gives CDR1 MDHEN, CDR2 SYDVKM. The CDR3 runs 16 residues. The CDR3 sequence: CASRPRLAGSTDTQYF. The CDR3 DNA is TGTGCCAGCAGACCGAGACTAGCGGGTAGCACAGATACGCAGTATTTT.

The CDR3 here is CAIGRQVGDGYTF. The DNA of the CDR3 is TGTGCCATCGGCCGACAGGTCGGGGATGGCTACACCTTC. The chain couples TRBV10-3 to TRBJ1-2; TRBD1 is a possible D gene (6 bases). V lost 8 bases and J lost 6, with 16 bases in between. This CDR3 contains 13 residues. Germline CDR1 is ENHRY and CDR2 is SYGVKD.

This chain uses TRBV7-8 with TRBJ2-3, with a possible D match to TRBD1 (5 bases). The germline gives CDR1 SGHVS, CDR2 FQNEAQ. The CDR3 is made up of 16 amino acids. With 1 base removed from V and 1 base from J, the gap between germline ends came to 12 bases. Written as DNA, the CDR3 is TGTGCCAGCAGCTTAGGTCGGCAGGGTGGCACAGATACGCAGTATTTT. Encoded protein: CASSLGRQGGTDTQYF.

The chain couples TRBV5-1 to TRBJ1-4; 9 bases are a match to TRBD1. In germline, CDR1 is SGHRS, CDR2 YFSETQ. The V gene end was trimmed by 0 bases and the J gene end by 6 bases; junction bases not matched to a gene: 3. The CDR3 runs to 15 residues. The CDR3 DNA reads TGCGCCAGCAGCTTGGTTACAGGGGGCGATGAAAAACTGTTTTTT. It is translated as CASSLVTGGDEKLFF.

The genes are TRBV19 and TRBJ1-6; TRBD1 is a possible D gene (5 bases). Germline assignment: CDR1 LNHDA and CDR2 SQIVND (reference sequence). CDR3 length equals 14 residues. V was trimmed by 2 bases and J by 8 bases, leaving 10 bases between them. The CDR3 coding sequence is TGTGCCAGTAGTATAAGGGGCCGGGATTCACCCCTCCACTTT. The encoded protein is CASSIRGRDSPLHF. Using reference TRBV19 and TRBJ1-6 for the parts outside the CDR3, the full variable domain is DGGITQSPKYLFRKEGQNVTLSCEQNLNHDAMYWYRQDPGQGLRLIYYSQIVNDFQKGDIAEGYSVSREKKESFPLTVTSAQKNPTAFYLCASSIRGRDSPLHFGNGTRLTVT.

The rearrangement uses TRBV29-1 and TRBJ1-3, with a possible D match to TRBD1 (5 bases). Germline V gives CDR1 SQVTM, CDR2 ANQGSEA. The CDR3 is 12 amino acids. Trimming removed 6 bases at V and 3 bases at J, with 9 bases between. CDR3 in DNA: TGCAGCGTAGCAGGGCTTGGAAACACCATATATTTT. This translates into CSVAGLGNTIYF. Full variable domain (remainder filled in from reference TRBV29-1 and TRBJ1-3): SAVISQKPSRDICQRGTSLTIQCQVDSQVTMMFWYRQQPGQSLTLIATANQGSEATYESGFVIDKFPISRPNLTFSTLTVSNMSPEDSSIYLCSVAGLGNTIYFGEGSWLTVV.

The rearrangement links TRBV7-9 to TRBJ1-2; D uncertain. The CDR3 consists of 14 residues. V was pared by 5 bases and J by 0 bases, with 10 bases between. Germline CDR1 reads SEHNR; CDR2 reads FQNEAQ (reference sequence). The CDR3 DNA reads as TGTGCCAGCAGCCTTCCCACTGCTAACTATGGCTACACCTTC. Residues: CASSLPTANYGYTF.

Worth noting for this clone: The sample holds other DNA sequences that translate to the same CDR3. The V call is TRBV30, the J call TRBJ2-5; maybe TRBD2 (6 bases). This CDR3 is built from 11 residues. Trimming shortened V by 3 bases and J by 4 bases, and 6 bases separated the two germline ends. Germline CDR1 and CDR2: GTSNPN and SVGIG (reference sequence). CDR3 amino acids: CAWSGGETQYF. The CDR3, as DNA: TGTGCCTGGAGCGGGGGAGAGACCCAGTACTTC.

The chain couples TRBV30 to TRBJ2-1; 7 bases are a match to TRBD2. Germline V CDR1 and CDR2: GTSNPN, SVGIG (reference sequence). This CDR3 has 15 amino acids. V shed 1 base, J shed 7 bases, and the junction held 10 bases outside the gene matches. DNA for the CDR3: TGTGCCTGGAGTGGCGGGAGTATTGGAAGGAATGAGCAGTTCTTC. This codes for CAWSGGSIGRNEQFF.

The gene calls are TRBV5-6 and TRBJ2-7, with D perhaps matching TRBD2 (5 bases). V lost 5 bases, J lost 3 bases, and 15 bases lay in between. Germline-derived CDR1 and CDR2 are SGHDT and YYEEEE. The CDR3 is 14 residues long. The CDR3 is CASSSEDGYYEQYF. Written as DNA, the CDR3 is TGTGCCAGCAGTTCGGAGGACGGTTACTACGAGCAGTACTTC.

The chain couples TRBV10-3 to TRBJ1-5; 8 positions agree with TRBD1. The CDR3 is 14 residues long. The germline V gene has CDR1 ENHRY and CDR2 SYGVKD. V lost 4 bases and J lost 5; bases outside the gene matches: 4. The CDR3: CAISAGQGYQPQHF. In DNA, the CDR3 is TGTGCCATCAGTGCCGGACAGGGCTATCAGCCCCAGCATTTT.

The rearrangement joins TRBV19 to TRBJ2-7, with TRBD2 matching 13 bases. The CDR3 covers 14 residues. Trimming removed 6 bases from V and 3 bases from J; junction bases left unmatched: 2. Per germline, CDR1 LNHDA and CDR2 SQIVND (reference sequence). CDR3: CASRRTSGSYEQYF. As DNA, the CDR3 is TGTGCCAGTAGAAGGACTAGCGGGAGCTACGAGCAGTACTTC.

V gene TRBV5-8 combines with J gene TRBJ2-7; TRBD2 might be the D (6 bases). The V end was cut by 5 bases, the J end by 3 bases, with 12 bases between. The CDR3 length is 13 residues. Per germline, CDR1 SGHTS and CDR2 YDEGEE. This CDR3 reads CASRGGGYYEQYF. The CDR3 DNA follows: TGTGCCAGCAGGGGGGGTGGTTACTACGAGCAGTACTTC.

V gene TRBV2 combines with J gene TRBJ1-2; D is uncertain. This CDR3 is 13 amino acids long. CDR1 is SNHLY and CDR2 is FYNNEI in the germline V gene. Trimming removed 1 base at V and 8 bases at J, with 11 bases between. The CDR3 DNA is TGTGCCAGCAGTGAAGGGCTGCGGGTGGGCTACACCTTC. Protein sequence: CASSEGLRVGYTF.

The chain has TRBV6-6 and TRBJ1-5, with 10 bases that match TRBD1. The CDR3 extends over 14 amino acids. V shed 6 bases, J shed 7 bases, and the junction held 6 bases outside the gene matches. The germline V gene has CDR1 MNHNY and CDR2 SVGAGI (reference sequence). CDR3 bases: TGTGCCAGCAGCACGGGACAGGGGTACCAGCCCCAGCATTTT. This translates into CASSTGQGYQPQHF.

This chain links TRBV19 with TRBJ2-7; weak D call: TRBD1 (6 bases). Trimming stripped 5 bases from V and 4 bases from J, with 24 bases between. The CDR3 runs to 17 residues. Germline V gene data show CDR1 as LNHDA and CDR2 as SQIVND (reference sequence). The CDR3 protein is CASSPGGLPGPGYEQYF. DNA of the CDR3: TGTGCCAGTAGTCCTGGGGGCTTACCGGGCCCCGGGTACGAGCAGTACTTC.